The T cell receptor (beta chain) described here comes from a study of PD-L1 blockade in urothelial cancer. Study details: Males with urothelial cancer arising in the bladder constituted most of the 29 patients. Each participant's history included 0 to 3 prior chemotherapy regimens.

The sample's time point: pretreatment peripheral blood. The protocol was immunoSEQ multiplex PCR, while the TCRdb copy is restricted to in-frame clones and leaves out a portion. Of some 100,000 clones in the sample, about 90% are singletons; the top ten hold roughly 0.99%. In germline, CDR1 is SGHVS, CDR2 FQNEAQ. The V gene end was trimmed by 5 bases and the J gene end by 0 bases; junction bases not matched to a gene: 6. This CDR3 is built from 15 residues. The sequences come from PBMCs, collected around atezolizumab (anti-PD-L1) treatment. The chain couples TRBV7-8 to TRBJ1-2, with 7 bases fitting TRBD1. The TCR comes from a woman older than 75 with urothelial cancer. CDR3 amino acids: CASSPRDRPNYGYTF. The CDR3 DNA follows: TGTGCCAGCAGCCCCCGGGACAGACCTAACTATGGCTACACCTTC.